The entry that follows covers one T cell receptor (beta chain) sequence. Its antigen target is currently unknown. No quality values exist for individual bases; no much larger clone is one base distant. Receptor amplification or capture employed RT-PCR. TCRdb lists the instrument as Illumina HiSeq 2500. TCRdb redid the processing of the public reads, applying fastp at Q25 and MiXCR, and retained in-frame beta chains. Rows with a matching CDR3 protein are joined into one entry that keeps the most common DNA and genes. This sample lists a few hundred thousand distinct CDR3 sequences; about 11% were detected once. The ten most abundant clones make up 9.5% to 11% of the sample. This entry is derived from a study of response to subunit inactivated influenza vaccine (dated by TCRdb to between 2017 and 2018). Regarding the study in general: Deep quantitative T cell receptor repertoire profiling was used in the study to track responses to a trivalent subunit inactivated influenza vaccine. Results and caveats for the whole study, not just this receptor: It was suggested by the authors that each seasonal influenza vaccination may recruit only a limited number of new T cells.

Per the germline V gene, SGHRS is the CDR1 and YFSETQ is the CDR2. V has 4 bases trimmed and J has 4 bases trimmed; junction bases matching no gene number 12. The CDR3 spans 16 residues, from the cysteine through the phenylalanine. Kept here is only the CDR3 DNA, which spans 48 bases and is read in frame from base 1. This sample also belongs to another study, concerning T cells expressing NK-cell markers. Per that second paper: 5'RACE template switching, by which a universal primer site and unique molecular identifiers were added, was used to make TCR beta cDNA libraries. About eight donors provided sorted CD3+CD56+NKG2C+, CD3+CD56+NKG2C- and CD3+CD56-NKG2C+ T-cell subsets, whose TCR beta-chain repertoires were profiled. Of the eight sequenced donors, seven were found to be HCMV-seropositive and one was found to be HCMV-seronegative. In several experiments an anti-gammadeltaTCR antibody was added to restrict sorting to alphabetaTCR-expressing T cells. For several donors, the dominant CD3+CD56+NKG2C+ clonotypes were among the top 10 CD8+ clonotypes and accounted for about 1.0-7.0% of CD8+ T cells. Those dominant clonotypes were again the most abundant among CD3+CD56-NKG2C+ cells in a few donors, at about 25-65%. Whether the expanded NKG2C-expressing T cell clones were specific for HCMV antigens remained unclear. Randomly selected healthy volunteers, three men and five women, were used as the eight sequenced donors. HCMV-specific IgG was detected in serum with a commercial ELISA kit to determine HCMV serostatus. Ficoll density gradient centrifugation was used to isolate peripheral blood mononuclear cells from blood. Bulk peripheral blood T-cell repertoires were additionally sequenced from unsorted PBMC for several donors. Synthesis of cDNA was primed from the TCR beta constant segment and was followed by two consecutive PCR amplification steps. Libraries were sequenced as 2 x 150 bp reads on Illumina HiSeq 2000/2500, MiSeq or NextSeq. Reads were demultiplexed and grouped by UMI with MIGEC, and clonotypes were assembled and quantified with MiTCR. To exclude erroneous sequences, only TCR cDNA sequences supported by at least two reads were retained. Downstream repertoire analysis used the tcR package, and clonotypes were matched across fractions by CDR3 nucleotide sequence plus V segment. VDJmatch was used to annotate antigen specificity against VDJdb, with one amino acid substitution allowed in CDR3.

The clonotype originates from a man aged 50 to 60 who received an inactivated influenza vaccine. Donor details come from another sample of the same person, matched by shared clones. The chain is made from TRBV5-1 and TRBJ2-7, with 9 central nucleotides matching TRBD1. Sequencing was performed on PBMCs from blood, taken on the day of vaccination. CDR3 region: CASSPTATGGGYEQYF. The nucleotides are TGCGCCAGCAGCCCGACTGCCACAGGGGGCGGTTACGAGCAGTACTTC.